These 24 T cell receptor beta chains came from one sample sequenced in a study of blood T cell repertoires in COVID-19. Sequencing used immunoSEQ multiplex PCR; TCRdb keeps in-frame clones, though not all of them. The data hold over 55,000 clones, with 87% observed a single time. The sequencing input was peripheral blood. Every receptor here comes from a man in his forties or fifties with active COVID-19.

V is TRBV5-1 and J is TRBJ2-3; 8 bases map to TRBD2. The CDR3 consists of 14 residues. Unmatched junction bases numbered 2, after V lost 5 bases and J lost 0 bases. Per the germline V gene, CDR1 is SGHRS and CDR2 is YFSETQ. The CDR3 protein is CASRAGGSTDTQYF. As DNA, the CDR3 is TGCGCCAGCAGGGCGGGAGGTAGCACAGATACGCAGTATTTT.

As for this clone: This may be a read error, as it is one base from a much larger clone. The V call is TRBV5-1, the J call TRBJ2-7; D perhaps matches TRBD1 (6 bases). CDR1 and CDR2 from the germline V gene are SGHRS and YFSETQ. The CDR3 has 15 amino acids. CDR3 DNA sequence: TGCACCAGCCGCCTCAGGGGCGACGGTATGCACGAGCAGTACTTC. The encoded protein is CTSRLRGDGMHEQYF.

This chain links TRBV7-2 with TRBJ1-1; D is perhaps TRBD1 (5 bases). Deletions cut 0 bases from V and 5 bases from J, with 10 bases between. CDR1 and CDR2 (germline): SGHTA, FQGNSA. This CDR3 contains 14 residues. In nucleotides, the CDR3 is TGTGCCAGCAGCTTAGCCAGGGTGGGGACTGAAGCTTTCTTT. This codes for CASSLARVGTEAFF. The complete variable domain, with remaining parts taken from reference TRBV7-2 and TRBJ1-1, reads GAGVSQSPSNKVTEKGKDVELRCDPISGHTALYWYRQSLGQGLEFLIYFQGNSAPDKSGLPSDRFSAERTGGSVSTLTIQRTQQEDSAVYLCASSLARVGTEAFFGQGTRLTVV.

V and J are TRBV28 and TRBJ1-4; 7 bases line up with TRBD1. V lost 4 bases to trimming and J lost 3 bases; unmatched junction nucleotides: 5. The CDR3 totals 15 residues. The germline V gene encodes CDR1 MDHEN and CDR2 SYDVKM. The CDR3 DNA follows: TGTGCCAGCAGTTACCAGGGGGGACCTAATGAAAAACTGTTTTTT. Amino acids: CASSYQGGPNEKLFF. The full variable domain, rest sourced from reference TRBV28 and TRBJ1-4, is DVKVTQSSRYLVKRTGEKVFLECVQDMDHENMFWYRQDPGLGLRLIYFSYDVKMKEKGDIPEGYSVSREKKERFSLILESASTNQTSMYLCASSYQGGPNEKLFFGSGTQLSVL.

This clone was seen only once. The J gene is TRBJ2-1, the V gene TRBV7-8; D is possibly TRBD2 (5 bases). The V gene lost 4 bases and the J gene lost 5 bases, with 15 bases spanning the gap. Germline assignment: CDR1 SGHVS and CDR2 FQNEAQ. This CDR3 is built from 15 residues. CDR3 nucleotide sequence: TGTGCCAGCAGCTGGGGAAGCGGAGTCAACAATGAGCAGTTCTTC. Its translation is CASSWGSGVNNEQFF.

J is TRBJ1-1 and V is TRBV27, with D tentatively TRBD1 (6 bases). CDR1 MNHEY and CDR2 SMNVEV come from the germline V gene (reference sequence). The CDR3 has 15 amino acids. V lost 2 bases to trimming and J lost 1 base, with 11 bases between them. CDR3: CASSLPGTSNTEAFF. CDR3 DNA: TGTGCCAGCAGTTTACCCGGGACATCGAACACTGAAGCTTTCTTT.

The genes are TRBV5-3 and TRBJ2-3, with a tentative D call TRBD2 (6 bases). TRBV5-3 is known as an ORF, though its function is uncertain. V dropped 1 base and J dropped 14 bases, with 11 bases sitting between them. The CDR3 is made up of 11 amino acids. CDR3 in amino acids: CARSLREGGYF. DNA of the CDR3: TGTGCCAGAAGCTTGCGTGAGGGAGGGTATTTT.

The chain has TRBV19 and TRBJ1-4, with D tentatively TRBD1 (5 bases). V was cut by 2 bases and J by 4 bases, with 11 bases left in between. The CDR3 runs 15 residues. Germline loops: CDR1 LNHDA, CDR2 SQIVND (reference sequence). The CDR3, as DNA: TGTGCCAGTAGTATAAAGGGGCAGTATAATGAAAAACTGTTTTTT. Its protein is CASSIKGQYNEKLFF.

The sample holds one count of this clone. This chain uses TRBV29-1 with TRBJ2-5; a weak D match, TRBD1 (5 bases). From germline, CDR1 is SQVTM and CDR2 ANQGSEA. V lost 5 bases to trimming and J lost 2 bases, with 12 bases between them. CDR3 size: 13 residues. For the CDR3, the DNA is TGCAGCGTTTCCCAGGGTCTACAAGAGACCCAGTACTTC. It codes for CSVSQGLQETQYF.

This chain's CDR3 is CASSLDRSNQPQHF. Written as DNA, the CDR3 is TGTGCCAGCAGCTTGGACAGAAGCAATCAGCCCCAGCATTTT. This sequence joins TRBV5-4 and TRBJ1-5, with D hard to call. Germline loops: CDR1 SGHNT, CDR2 YYREEE (reference sequence). V was clipped by 0 bases and J by 1 base, with 5 bases between them. This CDR3 contains 14 residues.

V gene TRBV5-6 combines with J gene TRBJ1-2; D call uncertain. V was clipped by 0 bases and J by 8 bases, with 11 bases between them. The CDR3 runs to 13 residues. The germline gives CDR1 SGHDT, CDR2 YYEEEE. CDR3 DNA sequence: TGTGCCAGCAGCTTGGGGAGAGAGTTAGGCTACACCTTC. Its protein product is CASSLGRELGYTF.

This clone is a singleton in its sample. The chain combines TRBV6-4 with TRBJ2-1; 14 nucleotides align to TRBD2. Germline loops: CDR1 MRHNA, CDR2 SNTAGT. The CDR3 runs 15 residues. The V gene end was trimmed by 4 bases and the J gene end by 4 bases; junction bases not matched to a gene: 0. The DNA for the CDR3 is TGTGCCAGCAGTGGGACTAGCGGGGGGTACAATGAGCAGTTCTTC. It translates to CASSGTSGGYNEQFF.

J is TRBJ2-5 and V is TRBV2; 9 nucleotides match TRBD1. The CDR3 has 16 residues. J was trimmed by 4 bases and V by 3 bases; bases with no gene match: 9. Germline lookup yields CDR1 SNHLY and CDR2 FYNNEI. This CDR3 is CASSEAEVTGGETQYF. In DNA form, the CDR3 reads TGTGCCAGCAGTGAGGCAGAAGTGACAGGGGGAGAGACCCAGTACTTC. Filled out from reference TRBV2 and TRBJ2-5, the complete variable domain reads EPEVTQTPSHQVTQMGQEVILRCVPISNHLYFYWYRQILGQKVEFLVSFYNNEISEKSEIFDDQFSVERPDGSNFTLKIRSTKLEDSAMYFCASSEAEVTGGETQYFGPGTRLLVL.

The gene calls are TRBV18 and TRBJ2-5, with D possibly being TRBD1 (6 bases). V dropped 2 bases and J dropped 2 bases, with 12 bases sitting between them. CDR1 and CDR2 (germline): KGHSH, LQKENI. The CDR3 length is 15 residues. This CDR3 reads CASSPGQGRQETQYF. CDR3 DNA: TGTGCCAGCTCACCAGGGCAGGGGAGACAAGAGACCCAGTACTTC.

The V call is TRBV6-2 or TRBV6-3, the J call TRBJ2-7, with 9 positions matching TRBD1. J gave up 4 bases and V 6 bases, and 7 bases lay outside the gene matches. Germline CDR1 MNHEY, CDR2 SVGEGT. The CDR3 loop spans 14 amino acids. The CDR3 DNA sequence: TGTGCCAGCAGCCGGACAGGGGCTCTATACGAGCAGTACTTC. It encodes CASSRTGALYEQYF.

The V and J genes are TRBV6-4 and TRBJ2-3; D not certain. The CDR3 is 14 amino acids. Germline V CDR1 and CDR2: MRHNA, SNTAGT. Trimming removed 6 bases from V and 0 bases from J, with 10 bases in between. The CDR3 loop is CASSPYLSTDTQYF. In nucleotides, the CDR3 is TGTGCCAGCAGCCCTTATTTAAGCACAGATACGCAGTATTTT.

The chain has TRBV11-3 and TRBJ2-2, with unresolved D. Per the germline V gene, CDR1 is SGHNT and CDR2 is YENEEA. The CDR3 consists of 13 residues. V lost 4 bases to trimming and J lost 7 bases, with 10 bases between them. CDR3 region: CASSSNLLGELFF. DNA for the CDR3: TGTGCCAGCAGCTCAAACTTGCTCGGGGAGCTGTTTTTT.

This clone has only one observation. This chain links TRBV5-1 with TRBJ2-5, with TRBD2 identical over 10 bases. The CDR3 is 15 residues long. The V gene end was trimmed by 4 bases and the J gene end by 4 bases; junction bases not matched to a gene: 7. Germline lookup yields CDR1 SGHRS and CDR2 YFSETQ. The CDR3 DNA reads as TGCGCCAGCAGCCCAGCGGGGGGGCAAAGAGAGACCCAGTACTTC. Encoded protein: CASSPAGGQRETQYF. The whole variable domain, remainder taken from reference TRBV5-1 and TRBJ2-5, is KAGVTQTPRYLIKTRGQQVTLSCSPISGHRSVSWYQQTPGQGLQFLFEYFSETQRNKGNFPGRFSGRQFSNSRSEMNVSTLELGDSALYLCASSPAGGQRETQYFGPGTRLLVL.

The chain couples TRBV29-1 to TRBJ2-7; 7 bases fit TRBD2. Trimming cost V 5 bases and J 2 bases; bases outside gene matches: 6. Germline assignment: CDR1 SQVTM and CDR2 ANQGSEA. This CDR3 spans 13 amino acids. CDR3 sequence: CSVWEGIPYEQYF. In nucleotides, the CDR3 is TGCAGCGTTTGGGAGGGGATTCCCTACGAGCAGTACTTC.

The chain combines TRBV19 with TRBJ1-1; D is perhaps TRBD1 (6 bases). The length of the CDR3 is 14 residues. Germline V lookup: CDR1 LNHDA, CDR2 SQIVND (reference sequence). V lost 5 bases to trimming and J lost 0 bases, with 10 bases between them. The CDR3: CASSLGQLNTEAFF. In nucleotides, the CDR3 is TGTGCCAGTAGTTTAGGACAGCTGAACACTGAAGCTTTCTTT.

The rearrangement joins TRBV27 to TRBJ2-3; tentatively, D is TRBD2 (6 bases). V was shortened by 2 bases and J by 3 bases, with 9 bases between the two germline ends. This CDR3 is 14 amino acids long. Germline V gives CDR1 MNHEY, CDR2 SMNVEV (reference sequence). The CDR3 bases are TGTGCCAGCAGTTTAGGACTAAGTACAGATACGCAGTATTTT. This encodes CASSLGLSTDTQYF.

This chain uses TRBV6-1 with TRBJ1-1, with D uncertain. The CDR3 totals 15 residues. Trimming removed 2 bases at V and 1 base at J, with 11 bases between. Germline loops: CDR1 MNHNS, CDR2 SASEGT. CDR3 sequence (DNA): TGTGCCAGCAGTGAAAGGAGGCAGGCGAACACTGAAGCTTTCTTT. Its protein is CASSERRQANTEAFF.

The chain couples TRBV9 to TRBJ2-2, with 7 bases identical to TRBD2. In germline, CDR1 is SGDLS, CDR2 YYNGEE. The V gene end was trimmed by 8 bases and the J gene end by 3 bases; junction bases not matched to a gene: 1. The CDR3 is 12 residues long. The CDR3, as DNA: TGTGCCAGTGGGGGGGACACCGGGGAGCTGTTTTTT. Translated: CASGGDTGELFF.

CDR3 loop: CASSQASGIYNEQFF. The DNA for the CDR3 is TGTGCCAGCAGCCAAGCGAGCGGCATTTACAATGAGCAGTTCTTC. The rearrangement links TRBV3-1 (or the pseudogene TRBV3-2) to TRBJ2-1, with D perhaps matching TRBD2 (5 bases). Germline V gene data show CDR1 as LGHDT and CDR2 as YNNKEL (reference sequence). V lost 1 base and J 4 bases, leaving 11 bases between the germline ends. This CDR3 has 15 residues.